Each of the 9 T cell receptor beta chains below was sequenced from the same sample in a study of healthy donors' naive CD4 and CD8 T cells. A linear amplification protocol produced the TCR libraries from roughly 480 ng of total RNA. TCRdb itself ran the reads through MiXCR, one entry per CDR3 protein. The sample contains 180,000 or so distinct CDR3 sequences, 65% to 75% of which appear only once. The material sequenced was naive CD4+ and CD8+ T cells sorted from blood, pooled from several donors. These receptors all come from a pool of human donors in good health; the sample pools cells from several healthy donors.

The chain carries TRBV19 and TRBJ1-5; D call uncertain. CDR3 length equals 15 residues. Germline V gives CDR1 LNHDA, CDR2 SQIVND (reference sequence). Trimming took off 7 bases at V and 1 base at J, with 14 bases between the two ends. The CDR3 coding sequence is TGTGCCAGTAACGGCCGCCAGGCCAGCAATCAGCCCCAGCATTTT. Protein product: CASNGRQASNQPQHF.

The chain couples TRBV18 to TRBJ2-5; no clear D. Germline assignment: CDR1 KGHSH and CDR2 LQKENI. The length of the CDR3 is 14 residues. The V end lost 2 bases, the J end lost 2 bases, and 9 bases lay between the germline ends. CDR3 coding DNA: TGTGCCAGCTCACCAAAAGGGATACAAGAGACCCAGTACTTC. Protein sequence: CASSPKGIQETQYF.

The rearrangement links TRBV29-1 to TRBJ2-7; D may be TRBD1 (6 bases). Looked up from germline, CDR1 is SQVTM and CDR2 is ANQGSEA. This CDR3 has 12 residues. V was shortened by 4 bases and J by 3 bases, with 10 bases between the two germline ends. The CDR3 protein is CSVVTGLYEQYF. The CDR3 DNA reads TGCAGCGTTGTAACAGGGCTCTACGAGCAGTACTTC.

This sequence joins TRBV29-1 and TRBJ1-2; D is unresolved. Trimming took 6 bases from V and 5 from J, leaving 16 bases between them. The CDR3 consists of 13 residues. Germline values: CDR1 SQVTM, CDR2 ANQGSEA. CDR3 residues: CSVPGLGIYGYTF. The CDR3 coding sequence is TGCAGCGTCCCCGGTTTGGGGATTTATGGCTACACCTTC.

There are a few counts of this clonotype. CDR3 in DNA: TGTGCCAGCAGTTACGGGGCGACAGGGGTGGTGATGGTGGCTGAAGCTTTCTTT. It encodes CASSYGATGVVMVAEAFF. The chain links TRBV6-5 to TRBJ1-1; 8 bases align to TRBD1. The CDR3 loop spans 18 amino acids. Germline V CDR1 and CDR2: MNHEY, SVGAGI. V lost 2 bases and J lost 6; bases outside the gene matches: 17.

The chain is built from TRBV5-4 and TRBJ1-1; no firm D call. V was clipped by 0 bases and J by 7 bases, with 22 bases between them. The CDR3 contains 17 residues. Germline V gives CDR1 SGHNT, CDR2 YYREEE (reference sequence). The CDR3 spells CASSLAESNGWPHEAFF. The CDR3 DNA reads TGTGCCAGCAGCTTGGCCGAATCTAACGGTTGGCCTCATGAAGCTTTCTTT.

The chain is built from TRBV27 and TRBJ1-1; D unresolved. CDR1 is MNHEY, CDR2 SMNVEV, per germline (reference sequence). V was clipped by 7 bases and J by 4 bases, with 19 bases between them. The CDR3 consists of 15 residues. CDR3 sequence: CASTPRGKGSTEAFF. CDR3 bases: TGTGCCAGCACCCCCAGAGGGAAGGGTAGCACTGAAGCTTTCTTT.

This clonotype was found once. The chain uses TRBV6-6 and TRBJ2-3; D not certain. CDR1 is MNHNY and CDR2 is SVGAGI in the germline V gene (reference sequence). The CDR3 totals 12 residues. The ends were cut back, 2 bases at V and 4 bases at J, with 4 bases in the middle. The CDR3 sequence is CASSYRADTQYF. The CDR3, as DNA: TGTGCCAGCAGTTACCGGGCAGATACGCAGTATTTT.

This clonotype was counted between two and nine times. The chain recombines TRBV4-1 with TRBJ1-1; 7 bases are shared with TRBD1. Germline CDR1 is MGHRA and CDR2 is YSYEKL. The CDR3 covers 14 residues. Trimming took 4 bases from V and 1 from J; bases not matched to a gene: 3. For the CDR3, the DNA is TGCGCCAGCAGCCTCCGACAGGGGAACACTGAAGCTTTCTTT. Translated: CASSLRQGNTEAFF.